The rows below give T cell receptor beta chains drawn from one sample of a study of OX40 agonist ivuxolimab in advanced cancers. The protocol was immunoSEQ multiplex PCR, while the TCRdb copy is restricted to in-frame clones and leaves out a portion. The profile shows about 50,000 clones, about nine tenths of them singletons. Specimen: CD4+ or CD8+ T cells sorted from blood, collected in a trial of the OX40 agonist ivuxolimab. These receptors originate from an adult with an advanced solid tumor such as melanoma, head and neck, liver or kidney cancer. CDR3s include the opening cysteine and the closing phenylalanine or tryptophan. A D gene is named only where the DNA matches it firmly. Part of the rows lack a size; the others show once, few, many or a class for expanded clones.

-,TRBV10-1,TRBJ2-1,-,TGCGCCAGCAGTGACCCGGGACCCGGGACGGGTGAGCAGTTCTTC,CASSDPGPGTGEQFF
-,TRBV7-9,TRBJ1-2,-,TGTGCCAGCAGCTTAGCATGGGACAACTATGGCTACACCTTC,CASSLAWDNYGYTF
-,TRBV20-1,TRBJ2-1,-,TGCAGTGCTAGGAGTGGAAATGAGCAGTTCTTC,CSARSGNEQFF
-,TRBV28,TRBJ2-1,-,TGTGCCAGCAGTCCCCAGTCACAAGTATACAATGAGCAGTTCTTC,CASSPQSQVYNEQFF
-,TRBV19,TRBJ1-2,-,TGTGCCAGTAGAGGGATTAACTATGGCTACACCTTC,CASRGINYGYTF
-,TRBV29-1,TRBJ2-7,-,TGCAGCGCCCGGGACACCGACTACGAGCAGTACTTC,CSARDTDYEQYF
-,TRBV19,TRBJ2-3,once,TGTGCCAGTAGTTCCTTTGGGGTCCGCACAGATACGCAGTATTTT,CASSSFGVRTDTQYF
-,TRBV2,TRBJ2-1,-,TGTGCCAGCCTCGCAACGACCTTTTACAATGAGCAGTTCTTC,CASLATTFYNEQFF
-,TRBV27,TRBJ1-5,-,TGTGCCAGCAGTTTTTCGCATTATAGCAATCAGCCCCAGCATTTT,CASSFSHYSNQPQHF
TRBD1,TRBV19,TRBJ2-2,-,TGTGCCAGTAGTCCCCGGACAGGGTTGGACACCGGGGAGCTGTTTTTT,CASSPRTGLDTGELFF
TRBD2,TRBV6-4,TRBJ2-3,-,TGTGCCAGCAGTGATCAGGGAGGGTCAGATACGCAGTATTTT,CASSDQGGSDTQYF
-,TRBV13,TRBJ2-3,-,TGTGCCAGCAGCGCCTTAGGGAACCCACCCGATACGCAGTATTTT,CASSALGNPPDTQYF
-,TRBV19,TRBJ1-2,-,TGTGCCAGTAGCCTCATAGGAACCTATGGCTACACCTTC,CASSLIGTYGYTF
TRBD1,TRBV5-1,TRBJ1-4,-,TGCGCCAGCAGCCCCAGACAGGGCGGGCGTTCTAATGAAAAACTGTTTTTT,CASSPRQGGRSNEKLFF
-,TRBV27,TRBJ2-3,-,TGTGCCAGCAGAGGTACAGATACGCAGTATTTT,CASRGTDTQYF
TRBD2,TRBV5-8,TRBJ2-7,-,TGTGCCAGCAGCAGCGGGACTAGCGAGGTCTACGAGCAGTACTTC,CASSSGTSEVYEQYF
-,TRBV5-4,TRBJ2-5,-,TGTGCCAGCAGCTTGGTTGGGGGTCGGGAGACCCAGTACTTC,CASSLVGGRETQYF
-,TRBV19,TRBJ1-1,-,TGTGCCAGTACTCCCGGGGGGATGAACACTGAAGCTTTCTTT,CASTPGGMNTEAFF
-,TRBV4-1,TRBJ2-5,-,TGCGCCAGCAGCCAAGATCGAGGGATCGAGACCCAGTACTTC,CASSQDRGIETQYF
-,TRBV6-5,TRBJ2-1,-,TGTGCCAGCAGTTACCGCACCACGCCAGAACCTGAGCAGTTCTTC,CASSYRTTPEPEQFF
TRBD1,TRBV5-4,TRBJ2-2,-,TGTGCCAGCAGCACCCGGGACAGTTCGAACACCGGGGAGCTGTTTTTT,CASSTRDSSNTGELFF
-,TRBV7-8,TRBJ1-2,-,TGTGCCAGCAGCTTAGAACCCATAGGTCTGGAACCTAACTATGGCTACACCTTC,CASSLEPIGLEPNYGYTF
-,TRBV9,TRBJ2-6,-,TGTGCCAGCAGCGTGAGTGGCGTCCTGACTTTC,CASSVSGVLTF
-,TRBV23-1,TRBJ1-5,-,TGCGCCAGCAGTCACCCTGAAGGGGAGCCCCAGCATTTT,CASSHPEGEPQHF
TRBD1,TRBV6-5,TRBJ1-5,-,TGTGCCAGCAGACTACAGGGGGCATCGCCCCAGCATTTT,CASRLQGASPQHF
TRBD1,TRBV5-1,TRBJ2-3,-,TGCGCCAGCAGCCTATGGACAGGCGCGTCGGCAGATACGCAGTATTTT,CASSLWTGASADTQYF
-,TRBV6-5,TRBJ1-6,-,TGTGCCAGCACTTTGATGGTCGGGGAGCGGCCCCTCCACTTT,CASTLMVGERPLHF
-,TRBV7-9,TRBJ1-2,-,TGTGCCAGCAGCGGGACTCAGACTAACTATGGCTACACCTTC,CASSGTQTNYGYTF
-,TRBV9,TRBJ1-3,-,TGTGCCAGCAGCGTAGGTCGGGGCCGCTCTGGAAACACCATATATTTT,CASSVGRGRSGNTIYF
-,TRBV25-1,TRBJ1-4,-,TGTGCCAGCAGTGAAACGGGGAGGACTAATGAAAAACTGTTTTTT,CASSETGRTNEKLFF
TRBD2,TRBV13,TRBJ2-7,-,TGTGCCAGCAGCTCATCCGGGACTAGCGGGCGACGGTACGAGCAGTACTTC,CASSSSGTSGRRYEQYF
-,TRBV21-1,TRBJ2-4,-,TGTGCCAGCAGCTCGCCACAGGGAAGTATAGCCAAAAACATTCAGTACTTC,CASSSPQGSIAKNIQYF
TRBD2,TRBV7-2,TRBJ2-1,-,TGTGCCAGCACCTGGGTGGGGGGGAGCTCCTACAATGAGCAGTTCTTC,CASTWVGGSSYNEQFF
-,TRBV4-2,TRBJ2-2,-,TGTGCCAGCAGCCGGACAGAAACCGGGGAGCTGTTTTTT,CASSRTETGELFF
-,TRBV2,TRBJ1-6,-,TGTGCCAGTTTAGGGTTGGCGAATTCACCCCTCCACTTT,CASLGLANSPLHF
-,TRBV27,TRBJ1-5,-,TGTGCCAGCAGTTTATTTCGGACAGAGGGGGGCAATCAGCCCCAGCATTTT,CASSLFRTEGGNQPQHF